This TCR beta chain appears in the sequencing data of a study of T cell responses to AZD1222 COVID-19 vaccine. Repertoires were generated with immunoSEQ multiplex PCR, while TCRdb's copy carries only in-frame clones and drops some. The sample holds about 90,000 clones, 91% seen once. Points from the study as a whole: Possibly, clonal diversity was underestimated; donors were largely white British and included more females.

Germline assignment: CDR1 SQVTM and CDR2 ANQGSEA. The CDR3 consists of 13 residues. After removal of 7 bases from V and 3 bases from J, the junction contained 5 bases not matched to a gene. For this clone: Its antigen is currently unknown.

The clonotype comes from an adult in good health. The chain has TRBV29-1 and TRBJ2-2, with 7 bases that match TRBD1. The sequences come from peripheral blood, collected on day 0 of MenACWY control vaccination. CDR3 coding DNA: TGCAGCGCCGAGGACAGGTACACCGGGGAGCTGTTTTTT. Amino acid sequence: CSAEDRYTGELFF.